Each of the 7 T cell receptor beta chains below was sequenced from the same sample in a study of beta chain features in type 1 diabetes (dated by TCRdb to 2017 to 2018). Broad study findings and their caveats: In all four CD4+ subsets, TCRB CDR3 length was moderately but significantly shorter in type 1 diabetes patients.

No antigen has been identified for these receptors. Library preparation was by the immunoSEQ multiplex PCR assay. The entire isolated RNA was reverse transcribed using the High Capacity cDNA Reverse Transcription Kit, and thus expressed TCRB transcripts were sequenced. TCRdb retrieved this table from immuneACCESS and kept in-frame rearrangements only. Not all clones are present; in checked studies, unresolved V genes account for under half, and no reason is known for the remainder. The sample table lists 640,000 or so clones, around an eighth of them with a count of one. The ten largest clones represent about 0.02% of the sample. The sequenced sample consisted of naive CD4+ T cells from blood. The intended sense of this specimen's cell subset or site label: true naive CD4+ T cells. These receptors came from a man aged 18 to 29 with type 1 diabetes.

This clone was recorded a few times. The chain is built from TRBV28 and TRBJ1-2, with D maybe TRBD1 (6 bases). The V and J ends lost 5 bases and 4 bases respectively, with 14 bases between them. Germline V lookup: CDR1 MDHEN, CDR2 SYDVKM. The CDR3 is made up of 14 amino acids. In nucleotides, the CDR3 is TGTGCCAGCAGTGAGGGACACTCACTCTATGGCTACACCTTC. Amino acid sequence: CASSEGHSLYGYTF.

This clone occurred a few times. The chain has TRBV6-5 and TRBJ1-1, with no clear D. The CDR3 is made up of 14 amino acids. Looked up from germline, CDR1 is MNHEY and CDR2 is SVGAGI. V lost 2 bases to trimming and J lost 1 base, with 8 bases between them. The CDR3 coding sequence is TGTGCCAGCAGTTACGTCGGGCAGAACACTGAAGCTTTCTTT. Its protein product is CASSYVGQNTEAFF.

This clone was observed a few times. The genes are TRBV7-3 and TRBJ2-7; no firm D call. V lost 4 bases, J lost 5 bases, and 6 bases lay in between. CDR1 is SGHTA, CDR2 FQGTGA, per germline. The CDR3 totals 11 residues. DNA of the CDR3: TGTGCCAGCAGCTCAGGTCACGAGCAGTACTTC. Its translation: CASSSGHEQYF. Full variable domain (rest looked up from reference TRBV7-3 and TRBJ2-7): GAGVSQTPSNKVTEKGKYVELRCDPISGHTALYWYRQSLGQGPEFLIYFQGTGAADDSGLPNDRFFAVRPEGSVSTLKIQRTERGDSAVYLCASSSGHEQYFGPGTRLTVT.

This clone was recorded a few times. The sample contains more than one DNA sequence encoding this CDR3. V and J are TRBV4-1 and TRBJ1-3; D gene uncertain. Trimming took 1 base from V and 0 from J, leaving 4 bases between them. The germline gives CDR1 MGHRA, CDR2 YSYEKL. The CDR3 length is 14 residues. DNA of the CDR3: TGCGCCAGCAGCCAAGGACACTCTGGAAACACCATATATTTT. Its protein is CASSQGHSGNTIYF.

CDR3 protein: CAIRSAETGLYGYTF. The CDR3 DNA reads as TGTGCCATCAGATCGGCCGAGACAGGGCTCTATGGCTACACCTTC. V gene TRBV10-3 combines with J gene TRBJ1-2; TRBD1 matches at 7 bases. Germline values: CDR1 ENHRY, CDR2 SYGVKD. CDR3 length: 15 amino acids. V shed 6 bases and J 4 bases; nucleotides not matched to a gene: 11.

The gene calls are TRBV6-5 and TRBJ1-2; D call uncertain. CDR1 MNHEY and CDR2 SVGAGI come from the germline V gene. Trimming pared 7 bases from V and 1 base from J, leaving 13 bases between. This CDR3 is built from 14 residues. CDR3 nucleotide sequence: TGTGCCAGCACTGTGCAGCCAGATAACTATGGCTACACCTTC. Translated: CASTVQPDNYGYTF.

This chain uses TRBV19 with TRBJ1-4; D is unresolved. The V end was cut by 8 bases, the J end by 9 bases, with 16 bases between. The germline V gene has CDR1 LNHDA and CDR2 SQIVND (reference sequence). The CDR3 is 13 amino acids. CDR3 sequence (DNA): TGTGCCAGTGTGTACGGGAACGGGCAAAAACTGTTTTTT. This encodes CASVYGNGQKLFF.